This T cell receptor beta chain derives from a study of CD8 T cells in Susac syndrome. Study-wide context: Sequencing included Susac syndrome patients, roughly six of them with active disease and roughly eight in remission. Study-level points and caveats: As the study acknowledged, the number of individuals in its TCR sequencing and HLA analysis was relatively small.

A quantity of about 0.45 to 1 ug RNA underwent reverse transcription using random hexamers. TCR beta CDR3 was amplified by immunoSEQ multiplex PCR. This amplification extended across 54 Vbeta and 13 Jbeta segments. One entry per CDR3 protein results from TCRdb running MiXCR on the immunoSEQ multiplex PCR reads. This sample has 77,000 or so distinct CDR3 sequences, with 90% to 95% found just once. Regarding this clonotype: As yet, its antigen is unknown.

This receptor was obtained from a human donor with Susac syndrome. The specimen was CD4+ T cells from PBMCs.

The CDR3 bases are TGTGCCAGCAGCCCCACCCCCGACAGGGGTGGTTCACCCCTCCACTTT. Translated: CASSPTPDRGGSPLHF. The chain recombines TRBV7-2 with TRBJ1-6, with 8 positions matching TRBD1. Germline-derived CDR1 and CDR2 are SGHTA and FQGNSA. V shed 5 bases, J shed 9 bases, and the junction held 12 bases outside the gene matches. CDR3 length: 16 residues. Full variable domain (remainder filled in from reference TRBV7-2 and TRBJ1-6): GAGVSQSPSNKVTEKGKDVELRCDPISGHTALYWYRQSLGQGLEFLIYFQGNSAPDKSGLPSDRFSAERTGGSVSTLTIQRTQQEDSAVYLCASSPTPDRGGSPLHFGNGTRLTVT.